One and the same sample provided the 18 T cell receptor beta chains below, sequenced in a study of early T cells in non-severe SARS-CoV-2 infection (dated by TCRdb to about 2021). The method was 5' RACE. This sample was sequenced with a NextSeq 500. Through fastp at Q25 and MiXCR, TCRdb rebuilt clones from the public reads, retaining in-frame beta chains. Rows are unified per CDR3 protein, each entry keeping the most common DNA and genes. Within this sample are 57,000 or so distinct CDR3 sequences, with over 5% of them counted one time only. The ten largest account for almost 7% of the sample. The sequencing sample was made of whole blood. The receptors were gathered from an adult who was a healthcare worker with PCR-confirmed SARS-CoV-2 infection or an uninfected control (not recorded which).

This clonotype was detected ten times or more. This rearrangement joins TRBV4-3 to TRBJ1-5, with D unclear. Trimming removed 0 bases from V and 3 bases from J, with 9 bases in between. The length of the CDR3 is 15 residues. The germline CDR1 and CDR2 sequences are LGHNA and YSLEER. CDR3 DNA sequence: TGCGCCAGCAGCCAAGAGTACCACCCCAATCAGCCCCAGCATTTT. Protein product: CASSQEYHPNQPQHF.

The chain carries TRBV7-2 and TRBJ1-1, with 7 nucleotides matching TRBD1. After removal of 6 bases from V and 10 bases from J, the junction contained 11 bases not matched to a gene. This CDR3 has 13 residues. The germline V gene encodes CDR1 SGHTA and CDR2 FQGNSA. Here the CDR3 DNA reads TGTGCCAGCAGACCAGACAGGGACCAGCGAGCTTTCTTT. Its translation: CASRPDRDQRAFF.

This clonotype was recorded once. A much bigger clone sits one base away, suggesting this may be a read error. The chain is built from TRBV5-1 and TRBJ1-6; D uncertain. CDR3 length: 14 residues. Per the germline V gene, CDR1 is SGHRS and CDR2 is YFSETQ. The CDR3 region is CASSLEQKNLPLHF. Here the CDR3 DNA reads TGCGCCAGCAGCTTAGAACAGAAGAATTTACCCCTCCACTTT.

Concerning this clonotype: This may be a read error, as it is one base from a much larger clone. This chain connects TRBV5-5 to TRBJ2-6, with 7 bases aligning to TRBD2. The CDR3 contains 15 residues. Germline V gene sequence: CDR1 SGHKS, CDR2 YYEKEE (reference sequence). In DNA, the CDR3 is TGTGCCAACAGCTTGGGAGGGGCTGGGGCCAACGTCCTGACTTTC. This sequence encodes CANSLGGAGANVLTF.

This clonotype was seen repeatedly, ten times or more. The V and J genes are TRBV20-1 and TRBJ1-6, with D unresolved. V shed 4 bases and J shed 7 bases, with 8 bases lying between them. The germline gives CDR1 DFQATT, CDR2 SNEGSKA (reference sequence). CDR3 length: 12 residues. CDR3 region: CSAKLGNSPLHF. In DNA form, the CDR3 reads TGCAGTGCTAAACTGGGGAATTCACCCCTCCACTTT.

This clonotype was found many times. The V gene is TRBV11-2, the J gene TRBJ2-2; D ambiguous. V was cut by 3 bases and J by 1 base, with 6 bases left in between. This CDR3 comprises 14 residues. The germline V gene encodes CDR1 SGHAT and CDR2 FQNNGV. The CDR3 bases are TGTGCCAGCAGCTTGTACAGGAACACCGGGGAGCTGTTTTTT. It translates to CASSLYRNTGELFF.

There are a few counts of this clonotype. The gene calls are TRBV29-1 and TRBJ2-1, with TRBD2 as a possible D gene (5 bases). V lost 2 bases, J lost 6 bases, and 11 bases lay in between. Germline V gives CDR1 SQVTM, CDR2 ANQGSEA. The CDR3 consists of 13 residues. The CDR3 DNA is TGCAGCGTTGAACGGAGGATGGGCAATGAGCAGTTCTTC. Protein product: CSVERRMGNEQFF.

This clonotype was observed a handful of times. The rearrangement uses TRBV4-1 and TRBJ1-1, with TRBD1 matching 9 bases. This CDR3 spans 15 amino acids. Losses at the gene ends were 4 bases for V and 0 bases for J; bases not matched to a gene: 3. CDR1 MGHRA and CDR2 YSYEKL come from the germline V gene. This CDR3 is CASSPGQGMNTEAFF. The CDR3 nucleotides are TGCGCCAGCAGCCCAGGACAGGGGATGAACACTGAAGCTTTCTTT.

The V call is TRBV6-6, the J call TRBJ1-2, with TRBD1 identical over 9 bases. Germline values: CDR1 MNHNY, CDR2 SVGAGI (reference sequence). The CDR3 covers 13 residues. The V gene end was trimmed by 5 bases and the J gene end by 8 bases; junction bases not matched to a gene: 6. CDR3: CASSEDRGRGYTF. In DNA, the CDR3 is TGTGCCAGCAGTGAGGACAGGGGCAGAGGCTACACCTTC.

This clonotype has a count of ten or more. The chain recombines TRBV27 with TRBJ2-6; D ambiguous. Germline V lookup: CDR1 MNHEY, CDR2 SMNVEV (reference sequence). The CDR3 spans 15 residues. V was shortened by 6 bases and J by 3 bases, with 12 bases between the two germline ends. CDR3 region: CASRQLRLGANVLTF. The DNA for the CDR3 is TGTGCCAGCAGACAACTACGGCTTGGGGCCAACGTCCTGACTTTC.

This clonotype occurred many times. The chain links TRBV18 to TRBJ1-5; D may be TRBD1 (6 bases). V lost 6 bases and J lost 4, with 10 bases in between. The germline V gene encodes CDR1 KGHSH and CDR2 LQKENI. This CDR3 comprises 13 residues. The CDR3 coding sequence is TGTGCCAGCTCCCCCGGACAGAATCAGCCCCAGCATTTT. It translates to CASSPGQNQPQHF.

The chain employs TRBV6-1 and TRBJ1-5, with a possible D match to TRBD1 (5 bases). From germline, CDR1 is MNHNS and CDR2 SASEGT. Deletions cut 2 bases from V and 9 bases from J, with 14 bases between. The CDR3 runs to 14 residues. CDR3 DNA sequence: TGTGCCAGCAGTGAATCGGGGGACCGGTCGCCCCAGCATTTT. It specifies CASSESGDRSPQHF.

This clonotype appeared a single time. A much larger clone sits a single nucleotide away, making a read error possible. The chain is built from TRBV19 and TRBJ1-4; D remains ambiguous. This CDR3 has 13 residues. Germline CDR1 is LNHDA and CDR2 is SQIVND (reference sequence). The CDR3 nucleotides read TGTGGCGTGGCTCGGGCAACTAATGAAAAACTGTTTTTT. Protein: CGVARATNEKLFF.

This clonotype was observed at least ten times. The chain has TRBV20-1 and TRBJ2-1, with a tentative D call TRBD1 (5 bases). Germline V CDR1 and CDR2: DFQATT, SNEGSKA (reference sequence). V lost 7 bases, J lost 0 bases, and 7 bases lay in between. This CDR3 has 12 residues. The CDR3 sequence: CSVRGSYNEQFF. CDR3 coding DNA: TGCAGTGTTAGGGGCTCCTACAATGAGCAGTTCTTC.

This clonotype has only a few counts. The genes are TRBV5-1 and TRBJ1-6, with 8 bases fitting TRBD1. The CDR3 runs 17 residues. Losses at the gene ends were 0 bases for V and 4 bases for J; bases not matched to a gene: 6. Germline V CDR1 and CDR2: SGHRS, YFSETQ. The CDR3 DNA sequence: TGCGCCAGCAGCTTGGGTGGGACAGGATTTTATAATTCACCCCTCCACTTT. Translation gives CASSLGGTGFYNSPLHF.

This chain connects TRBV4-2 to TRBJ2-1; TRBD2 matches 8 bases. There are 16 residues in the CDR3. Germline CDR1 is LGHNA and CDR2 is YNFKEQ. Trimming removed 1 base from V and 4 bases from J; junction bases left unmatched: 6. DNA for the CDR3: TGTGCCAGCAGCCAAGCTGGGACTAGGGCTTACAATGAGCAGTTCTTC. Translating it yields CASSQAGTRAYNEQFF.

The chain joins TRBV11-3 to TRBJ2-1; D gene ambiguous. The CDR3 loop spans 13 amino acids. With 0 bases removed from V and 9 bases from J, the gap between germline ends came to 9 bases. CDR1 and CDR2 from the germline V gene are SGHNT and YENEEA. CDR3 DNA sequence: TGTGCCAGCAGCTTAGAGGACCCGGGTGAGCAGTTCTTC. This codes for CASSLEDPGEQFF.

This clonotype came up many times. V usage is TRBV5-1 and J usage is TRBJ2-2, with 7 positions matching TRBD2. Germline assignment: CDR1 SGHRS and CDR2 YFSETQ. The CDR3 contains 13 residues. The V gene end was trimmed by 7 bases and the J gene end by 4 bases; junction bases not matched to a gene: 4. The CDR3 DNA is TGCGCCAGCGGGGACTACAGCACCGGGGAGCTGTTTTTT. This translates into CASGDYSTGELFF.